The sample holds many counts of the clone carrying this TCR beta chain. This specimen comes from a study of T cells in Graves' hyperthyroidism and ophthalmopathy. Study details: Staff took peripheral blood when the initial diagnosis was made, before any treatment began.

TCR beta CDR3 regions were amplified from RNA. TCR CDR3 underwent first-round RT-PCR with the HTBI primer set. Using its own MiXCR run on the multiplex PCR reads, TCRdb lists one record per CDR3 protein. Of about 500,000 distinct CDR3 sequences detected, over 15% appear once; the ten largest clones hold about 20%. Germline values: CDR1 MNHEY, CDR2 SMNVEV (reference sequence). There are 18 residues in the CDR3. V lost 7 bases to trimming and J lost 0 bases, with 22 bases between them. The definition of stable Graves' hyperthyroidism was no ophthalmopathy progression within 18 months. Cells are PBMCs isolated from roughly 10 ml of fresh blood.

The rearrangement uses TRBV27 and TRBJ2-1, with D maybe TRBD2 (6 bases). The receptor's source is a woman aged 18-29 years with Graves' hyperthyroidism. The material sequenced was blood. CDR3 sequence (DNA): TGTGCCAGCAACCCTTCTGCGGGGCGGCAGAGCTCCTACAATGAGCAGTTCTTC. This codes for CASNPSAGRQSSYNEQFF.